This T cell receptor (beta chain) came from a study of blood T cell repertoires in COVID-19. On the study more broadly: Sites in the United States, Italy and Spain provided acute and convalescent COVID-19 samples. T cells, B-cell-depleted T cells, or PBMCs supplied cDNA or gDNA.

CDR3 size: 14 residues. The germline gives CDR1 KGHDR, CDR2 SFDVKD. With 1 base removed from V and 8 bases from J, the gap between germline ends came to 13 bases. Original handling: Using reference gene primer amplification, nucleated cell counts were estimated. Clones were read by immunoSEQ multiplex PCR, and TCRdb kept only the in-frame ones, dropping some. V, J and clone size reflect that table, while D and trimming were determined from the DNA. Among more than 150,000 clones listed, roughly 84% were seen once. The clonotype was recovered from a man younger than 35 with active or convalescent COVID-19. The specimen was peripheral blood. The rearrangement joins TRBV24-1 to TRBJ1-2; possible D gene TRBD1, 6 bases. CDR3 DNA: TGTGCCACCAGTGATTTCACAGGGTCGGGAGGCTACACCTTC. As protein: CATSDFTGSGGYTF.